This T cell receptor beta chain came from a study of T cell responses to AZD1222 COVID-19 vaccine. Study-wide results and caveats: Females outnumbered males among donors, who were mostly white British; clonal diversity was possibly underestimated. Among vaccine-associated CD4 TCRs, coverage spanned spike, with dominance at 160-218 and 743-854. Seropositive AZD1222 recipients at baseline numbered only 6 or 7.

Comments on this clone: The antigen is undetermined.

The data were produced by immunoSEQ multiplex PCR, yet TCRdb's version contains in-frame clones alone and is incomplete. The sample contains about 130,000 clones, about 92% of which appear only once. The CDR3 runs to 17 residues. V shed 0 bases and J shed 0 bases, with 9 bases lying between them. Per germline, CDR1 ENHRY and CDR2 SYGVKD. The sample in question was peripheral blood, obtained on day 0 of AZD1222 vaccination. The sequence was obtained from an adult in good health. J is TRBJ2-6 and V is TRBV10-3; D ambiguous. This chain's CDR3 is CAISESSRYSGANVLTF. DNA for the CDR3: TGTGCCATCAGTGAGTCTAGCAGATACTCTGGGGCCAACGTCCTGACTTTC.